This TCR beta chain came from a study of T cells in Graves' hyperthyroidism and ophthalmopathy. RNA transcripts gave rise to amplified TCR beta CDR3 regions. The HTBI primer set drove a first-round RT-PCR of the TCR CDR3. In TCRdb, the multiplex PCR reads were re-called with MiXCR into one record per CDR3 protein. This table has under 300,000 distinct CDR3 sequences, about 20% appearing once. Fresh peripheral blood, approximately 10 ml, yielded the PBMCs. This clonotype was counted between two and nine times. The clonotype originates from a man aged 30 to 39 with Graves' ophthalmopathy. The material sequenced was blood.

The CDR3 coding sequence is TGTGCCAGCACCGGCGGGCGTCACCCGAGCTCCTACGAGCAGTACTTC. Its protein is CASTGGRHPSSYEQYF. This chain connects TRBV6-1 to TRBJ2-7; maybe TRBD2 (5 bases). The CDR3 covers 16 residues. CDR1 MNHNS and CDR2 SASEGT come from the germline V gene. V lost 7 bases to trimming and J lost 0 bases, with 19 bases between them.